This note documents a single T cell receptor beta chain sequence. Its specificity is not known. In the PCR, 60 Vbeta and 13 Jbeta primers were used. Repertoires were generated with immunoSEQ multiplex PCR, while TCRdb's copy carries only in-frame clones and drops some. The sample is made up of around 75,000 clones, and the top ten hold under 1.5% of it. This sample stems from a study of cytomegalovirus exposure and HLA in healthy donors. The study, taken as a whole, reports: Researchers counted around 170 TCR beta chains as cytomegalovirus-associated.

In germline, CDR1 is SGHNT, CDR2 YENEEA. Trimming took off 1 base at V and 4 bases at J, with 14 bases between the two ends. This CDR3 has 16 residues. Healthy donors of bone marrow made up the group. Sequencing was performed on PBMCs. The receptor comes from a woman aged 60-70 years in good health and CMV-seronegative. The rearrangement uses TRBV11-3 and TRBJ2-1, with D possibly being TRBD2 (5 bases). The DNA for the CDR3 is TGTGCCAGCAGCTTAGGTGGGAGAGGAATATACAATGAGCAGTTCTTC. This sequence encodes CASSLGGRGIYNEQFF.